Here is one T cell receptor (beta chain) with its context. Its antigen is as yet unknown. Data came from immunoSEQ multiplex PCR; TCRdb stores just in-frame clones and leaves some out. The table lists approximately 15,000 clones, over 80% of them singletons, with roughly 5.6% in the top ten. Trimming removed 6 bases at V and 3 bases at J, with 3 bases between. Germline values: CDR1 MDHEN, CDR2 SYDVKM. CDR3 length: 11 amino acids. These data belong to a study of graft-versus-host responses after intestinal transplantation. General study findings and limits: Maximum circulating GvH clone levels tracked with early post-transplant HvG decreases. Recipient marrow showed GvH clones, some seen first in ileum or blood. High graft-versus-host to host-versus-graft T cell clonal ratios marked allografts of patients with graft-donor macrochimerism.

The chain employs TRBV28 and TRBJ1-5; no definite D call. Sample: PBMCs, taken roughly 110 days after intestinal transplant. The receptor's source is a human patient who received an intestinal transplant, so some T cells may come from the graft donor. This CDR3 is CASRDNQPQHF. CDR3 DNA: TGTGCCAGCAGGGACAATCAGCCCCAGCATTTT.